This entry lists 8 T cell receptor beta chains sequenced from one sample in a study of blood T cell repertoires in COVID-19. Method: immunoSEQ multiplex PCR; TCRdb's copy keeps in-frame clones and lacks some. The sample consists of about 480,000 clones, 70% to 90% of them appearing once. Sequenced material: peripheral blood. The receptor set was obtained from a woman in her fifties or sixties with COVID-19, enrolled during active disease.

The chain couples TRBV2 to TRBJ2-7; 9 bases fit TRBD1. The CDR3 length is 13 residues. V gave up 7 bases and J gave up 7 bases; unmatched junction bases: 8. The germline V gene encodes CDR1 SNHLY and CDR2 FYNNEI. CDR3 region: CASTNRGRGEQYF. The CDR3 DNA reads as TGTGCCAGCACTAACAGGGGGCGCGGAGAGCAGTACTTC.

The DNA of the CDR3 is TGTGCCAGCAGCTTCGCGGGACAGGGCCGGAATGAGCAGTTCTTC. Its translation: CASSFAGQGRNEQFF. V is TRBV7-9 and J is TRBJ2-1; 9 positions match TRBD1. J was trimmed by 7 bases and V by 3 bases; bases with no gene match: 7. CDR1 and CDR2 from the germline V gene are SEHNR and FQNEAQ (reference sequence). The CDR3 has 15 residues.

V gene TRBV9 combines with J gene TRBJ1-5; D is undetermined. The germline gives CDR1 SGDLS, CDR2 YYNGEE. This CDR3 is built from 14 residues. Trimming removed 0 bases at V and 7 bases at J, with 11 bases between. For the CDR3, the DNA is TGTGCCAGCAGCGTAGAGCCCACGAGGCAGCCCCAGCATTTT. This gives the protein CASSVEPTRQPQHF.

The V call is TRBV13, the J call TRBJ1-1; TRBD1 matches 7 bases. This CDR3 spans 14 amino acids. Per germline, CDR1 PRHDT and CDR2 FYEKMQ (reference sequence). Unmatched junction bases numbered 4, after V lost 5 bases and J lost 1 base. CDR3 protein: CASSTRQGNTEAFF. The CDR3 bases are TGTGCCAGCAGCACGCGACAGGGGAACACTGAAGCTTTCTTT.

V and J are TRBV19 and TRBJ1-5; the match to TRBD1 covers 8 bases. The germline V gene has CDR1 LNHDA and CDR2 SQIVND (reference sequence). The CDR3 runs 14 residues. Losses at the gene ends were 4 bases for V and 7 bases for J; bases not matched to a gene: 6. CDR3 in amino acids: CASSTQTGGQPQHF. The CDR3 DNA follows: TGTGCCAGTAGTACCCAAACAGGGGGGCAGCCCCAGCATTTT.

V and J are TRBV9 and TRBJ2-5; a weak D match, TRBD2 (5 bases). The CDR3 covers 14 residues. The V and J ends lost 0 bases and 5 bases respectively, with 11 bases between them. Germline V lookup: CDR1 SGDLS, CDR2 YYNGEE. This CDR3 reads CASSVGPSMETQYF. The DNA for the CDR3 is TGTGCCAGCAGCGTAGGTCCTAGCATGGAGACCCAGTACTTC. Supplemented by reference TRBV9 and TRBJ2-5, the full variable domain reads DSGVTQTPKHLITATGQRVTLRCSPRSGDLSVYWYQQSLDQGLQFLIQYYNGEERAKGNILERFSAQQFPDLHSELNLSSLELGDSALYFCASSVGPSMETQYFGPGTRLLVL.

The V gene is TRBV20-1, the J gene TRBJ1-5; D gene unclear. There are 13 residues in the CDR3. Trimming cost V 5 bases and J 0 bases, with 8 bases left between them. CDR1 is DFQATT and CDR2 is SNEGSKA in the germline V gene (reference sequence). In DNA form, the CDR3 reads TGCAGTGCTGGTGGCAGTAGCAATCAGCCCCAGCATTTT. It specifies CSAGGSSNQPQHF.

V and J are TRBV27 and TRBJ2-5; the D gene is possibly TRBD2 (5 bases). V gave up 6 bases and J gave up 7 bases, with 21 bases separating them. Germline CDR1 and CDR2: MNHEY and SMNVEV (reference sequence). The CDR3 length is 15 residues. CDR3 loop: CASSDLAKLAGTQYF. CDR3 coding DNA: TGTGCCAGCAGCGATTTGGCCAAACTCGCGGGGACCCAGTACTTC.